This T cell receptor (beta chain) emerged from a study of vaccination and CD4 T cells after COVID-19. Points on this clonotype: Its antigen is not identified.

The Oncomine TCR Beta short-read assay was applied to DNA of cultured CD4+ T cells. TCRdb reprocessed the PCR reads with MiXCR, giving one entry per CDR3 protein. The sample lists about 20,000 distinct CDR3 sequences, approximately 62% occurring once. Treatment denoted: roughly nine-day PBMC culture with coronavirus spike peptide pools or control peptides (ViraFEST assay). ViraFEST sequenced TCRs after peptide-pool expansion of antigen-specific T cells. Roughly 2 million PBMCs per well were cultured with 8.5 to 10 IU/ml IL-2 and about 10 ug/ml peptide pools. Overall study findings and caveats: The study sampled relatively few convalescent patients and omitted early post-infection timepoints.

The V end lost 2 bases, the J end lost 2 bases, and 12 bases lay between the germline ends. The CDR3 runs 15 residues. The source material was CD4+ T cells from blood, cultured in vitro. This TCR was sampled from a human donor who had recovered from COVID-19. The gene calls are TRBV12-3 or TRBV12-4 and TRBJ1-2, with D hard to call. CDR3 region: CASSLSQDGNYGYTF. For the CDR3, the DNA is TGTGCCAGCAGTTTATCTCAAGACGGAAACTATGGCTACACCTTC.